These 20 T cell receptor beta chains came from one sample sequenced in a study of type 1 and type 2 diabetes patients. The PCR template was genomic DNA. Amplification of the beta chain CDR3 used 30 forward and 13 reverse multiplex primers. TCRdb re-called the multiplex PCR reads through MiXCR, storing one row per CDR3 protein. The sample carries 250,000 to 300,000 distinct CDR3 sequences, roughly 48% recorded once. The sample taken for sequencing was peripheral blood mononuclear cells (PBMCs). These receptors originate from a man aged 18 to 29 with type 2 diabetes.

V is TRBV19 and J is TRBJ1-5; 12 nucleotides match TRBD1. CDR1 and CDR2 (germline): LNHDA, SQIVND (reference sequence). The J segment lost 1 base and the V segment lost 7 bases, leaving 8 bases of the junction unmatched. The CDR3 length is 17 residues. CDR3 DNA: TGTGCCAGTAACGACGGGACAGGGGGCGGCAGCAATCAGCCCCAGCATTTT. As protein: CASNDGTGGGSNQPQHF.

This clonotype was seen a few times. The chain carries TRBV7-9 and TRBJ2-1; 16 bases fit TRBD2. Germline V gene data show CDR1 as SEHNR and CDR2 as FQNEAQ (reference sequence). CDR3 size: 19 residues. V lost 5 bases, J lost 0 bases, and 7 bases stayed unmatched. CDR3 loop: CASSTGTSGRGSSYNEQFF. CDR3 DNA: TGTGCCAGCAGCACCGGGACTAGCGGGAGGGGGAGCTCCTACAATGAGCAGTTCTTC.

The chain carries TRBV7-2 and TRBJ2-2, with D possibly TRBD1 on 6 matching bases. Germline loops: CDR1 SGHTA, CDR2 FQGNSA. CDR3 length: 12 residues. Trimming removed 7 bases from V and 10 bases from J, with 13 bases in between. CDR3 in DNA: TGTGCCAGCACCTTGGGGGCCAAGGAGCTGTTTTTT. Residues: CASTLGAKELFF. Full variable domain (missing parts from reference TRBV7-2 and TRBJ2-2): GAGVSQSPSNKVTEKGKDVELRCDPISGHTALYWYRQSLGQGLEFLIYFQGNSAPDKSGLPSDRFSAERTGGSVSTLTIQRTQQEDSAVYLCASTLGAKELFFGEGSRLTVL.

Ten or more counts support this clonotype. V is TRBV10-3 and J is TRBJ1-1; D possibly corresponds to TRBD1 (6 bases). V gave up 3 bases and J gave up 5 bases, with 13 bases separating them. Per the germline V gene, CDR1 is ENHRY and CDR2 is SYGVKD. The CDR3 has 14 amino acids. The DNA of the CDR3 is TGTGCCATCAGTGATGGACAGTTAGGGACTGAAGCTTTCTTT. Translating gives CAISDGQLGTEAFF.

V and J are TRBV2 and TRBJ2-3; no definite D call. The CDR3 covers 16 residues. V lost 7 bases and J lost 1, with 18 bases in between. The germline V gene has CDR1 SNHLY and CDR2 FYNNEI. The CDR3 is CASTLKDNGGTDTQYF. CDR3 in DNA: TGTGCCAGCACCCTTAAAGATAATGGGGGCACAGATACGCAGTATTTT. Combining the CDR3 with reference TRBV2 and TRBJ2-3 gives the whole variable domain EPEVTQTPSHQVTQMGQEVILRCVPISNHLYFYWYRQILGQKVEFLVSFYNNEISEKSEIFDDQFSVERPDGSNFTLKIRSTKLEDSAMYFCASTLKDNGGTDTQYFGPGTRLTVL.

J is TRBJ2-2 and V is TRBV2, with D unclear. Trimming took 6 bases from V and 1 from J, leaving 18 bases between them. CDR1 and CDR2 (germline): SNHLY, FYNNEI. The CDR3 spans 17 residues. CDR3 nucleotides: TGTGCCAGCAGGTGGCGGAGCCTTTACAAGAACACCGGGGAGCTGTTTTTT. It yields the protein CASRWRSLYKNTGELFF. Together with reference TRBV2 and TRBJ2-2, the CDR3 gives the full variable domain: EPEVTQTPSHQVTQMGQEVILRCVPISNHLYFYWYRQILGQKVEFLVSFYNNEISEKSEIFDDQFSVERPDGSNFTLKIRSTKLEDSAMYFCASRWRSLYKNTGELFFGEGSRLTVL.

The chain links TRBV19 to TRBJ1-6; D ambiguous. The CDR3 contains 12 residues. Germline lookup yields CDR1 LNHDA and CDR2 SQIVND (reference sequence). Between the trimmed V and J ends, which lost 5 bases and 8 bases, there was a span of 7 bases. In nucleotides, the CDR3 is TGTGCCAGTAGTCCGAGGGATTCACCCCTCCACTTT. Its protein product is CASSPRDSPLHF.

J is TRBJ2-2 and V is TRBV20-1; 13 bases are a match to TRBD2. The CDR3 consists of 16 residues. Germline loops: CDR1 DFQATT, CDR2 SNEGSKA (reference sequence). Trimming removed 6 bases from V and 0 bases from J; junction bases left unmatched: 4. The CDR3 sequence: CSASTSGGTNTGELFF. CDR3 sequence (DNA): TGCAGTGCGTCGACTAGCGGGGGGACGAACACCGGGGAGCTGTTTTTT.

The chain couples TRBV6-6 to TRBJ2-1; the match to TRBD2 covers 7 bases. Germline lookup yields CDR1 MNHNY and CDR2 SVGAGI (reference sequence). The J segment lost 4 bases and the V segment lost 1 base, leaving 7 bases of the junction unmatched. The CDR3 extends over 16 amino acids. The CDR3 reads CASSYWTGGKYNEQFF. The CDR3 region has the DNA TGTGCCAGCAGTTACTGGACCGGGGGGAAGTACAATGAGCAGTTCTTC.

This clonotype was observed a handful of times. CDR3 loop: CASSHASPQETQYF. CDR3 DNA sequence: TGTGCCAGCAGCCACGCTAGCCCTCAAGAGACCCAGTACTTC. This chain uses TRBV7-2 with TRBJ2-5; weak D call: TRBD2 (5 bases). CDR1 and CDR2 from the germline V gene are SGHTA and FQGNSA. The CDR3 runs to 14 residues. Trimming shortened V by 5 bases and J by 2 bases, and 12 bases separated the two germline ends.

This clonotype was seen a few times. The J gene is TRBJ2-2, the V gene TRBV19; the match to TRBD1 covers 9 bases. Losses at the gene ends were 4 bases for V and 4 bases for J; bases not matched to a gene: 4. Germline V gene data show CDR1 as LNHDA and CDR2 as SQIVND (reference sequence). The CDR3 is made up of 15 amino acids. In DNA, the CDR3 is TGTGCCAGTAGTAGGACAGGGGCGACCACCGGGGAGCTGTTTTTT. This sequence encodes CASSRTGATTGELFF.

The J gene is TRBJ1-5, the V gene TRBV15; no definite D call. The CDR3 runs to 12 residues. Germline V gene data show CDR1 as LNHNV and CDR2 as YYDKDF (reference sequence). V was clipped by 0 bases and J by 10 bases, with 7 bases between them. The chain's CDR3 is CATSRDVGPQHF. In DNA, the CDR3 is TGTGCCACCAGCAGAGATGTAGGCCCCCAGCATTTT.

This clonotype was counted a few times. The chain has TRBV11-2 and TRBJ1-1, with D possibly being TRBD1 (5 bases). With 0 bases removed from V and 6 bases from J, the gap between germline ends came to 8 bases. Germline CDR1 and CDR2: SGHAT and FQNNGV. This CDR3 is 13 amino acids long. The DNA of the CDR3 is TGTGCCAGCAGCTTAGATGGGGGTCCTGAAGCTTTCTTT. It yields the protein CASSLDGGPEAFF.

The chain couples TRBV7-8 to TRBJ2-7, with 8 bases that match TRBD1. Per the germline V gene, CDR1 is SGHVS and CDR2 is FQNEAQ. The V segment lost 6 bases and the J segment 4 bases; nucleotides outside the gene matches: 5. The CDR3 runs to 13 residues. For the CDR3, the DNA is TGTGCCAGCAGAGATCGACAGGGGTACGAGCAGTACTTC. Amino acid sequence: CASRDRQGYEQYF.

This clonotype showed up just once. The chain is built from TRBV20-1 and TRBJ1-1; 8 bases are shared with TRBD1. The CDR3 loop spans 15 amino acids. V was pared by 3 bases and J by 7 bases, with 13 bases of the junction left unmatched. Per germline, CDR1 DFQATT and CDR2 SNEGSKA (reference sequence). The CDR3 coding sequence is TGCAGTGCTAGCTCCCTCGGGACAGGTGGAAGTGAAGCTTTCTTT. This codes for CSASSLGTGGSEAFF.

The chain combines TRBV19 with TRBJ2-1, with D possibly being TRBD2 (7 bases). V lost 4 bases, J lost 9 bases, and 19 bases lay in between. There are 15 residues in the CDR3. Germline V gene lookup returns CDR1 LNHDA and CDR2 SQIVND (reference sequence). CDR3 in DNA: TGTGCCAGTAGTACAGAACAGGGAGGGATAGGTGAGCAGTTCTTC. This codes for CASSTEQGGIGEQFF.

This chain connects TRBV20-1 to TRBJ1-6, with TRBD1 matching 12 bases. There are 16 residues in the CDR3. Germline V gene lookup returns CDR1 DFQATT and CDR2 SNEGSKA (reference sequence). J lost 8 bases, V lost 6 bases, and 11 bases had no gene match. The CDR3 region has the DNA TGCAGTGCGGCTCGGGGACAGGGGGCGCGTTATTCACCCCTCCACTTT. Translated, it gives CSAARGQGARYSPLHF.

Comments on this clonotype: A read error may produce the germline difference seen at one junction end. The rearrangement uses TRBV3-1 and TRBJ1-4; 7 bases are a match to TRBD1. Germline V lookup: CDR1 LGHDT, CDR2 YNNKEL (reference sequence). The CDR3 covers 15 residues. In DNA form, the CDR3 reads TGTGCCAGCAGCACCCGACAGGGCGCTAATGAAGAACTGTTTTTT. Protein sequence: CASSTRQGANEELFF. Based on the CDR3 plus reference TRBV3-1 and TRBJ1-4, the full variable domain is DTAVSQTPKYLVTQMGNDKSIKCEQNLGHDTMYWYKQDSKKFLKIMFSYNNKELIINETVPNRFSPKSPDKAHLNLHINSLELGDSAVYFCASSTRQGANEELFFGSGTQLSVL.

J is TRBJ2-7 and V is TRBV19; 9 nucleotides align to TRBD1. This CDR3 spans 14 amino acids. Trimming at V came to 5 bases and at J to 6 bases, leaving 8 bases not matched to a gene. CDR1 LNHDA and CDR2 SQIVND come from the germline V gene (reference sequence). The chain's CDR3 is CASSASGTGIEQYF. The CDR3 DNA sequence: TGTGCCAGTAGTGCCTCCGGGACAGGGATCGAGCAGTACTTC.

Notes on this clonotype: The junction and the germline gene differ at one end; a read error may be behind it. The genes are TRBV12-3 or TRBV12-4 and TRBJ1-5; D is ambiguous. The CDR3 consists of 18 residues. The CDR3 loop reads CASSPEITGTYSNQLQHF. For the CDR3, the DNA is TGTGCCAGCAGCCCGGAAATCACTGGCACCTATAGCAATCAGCTCCAGCATTTT.